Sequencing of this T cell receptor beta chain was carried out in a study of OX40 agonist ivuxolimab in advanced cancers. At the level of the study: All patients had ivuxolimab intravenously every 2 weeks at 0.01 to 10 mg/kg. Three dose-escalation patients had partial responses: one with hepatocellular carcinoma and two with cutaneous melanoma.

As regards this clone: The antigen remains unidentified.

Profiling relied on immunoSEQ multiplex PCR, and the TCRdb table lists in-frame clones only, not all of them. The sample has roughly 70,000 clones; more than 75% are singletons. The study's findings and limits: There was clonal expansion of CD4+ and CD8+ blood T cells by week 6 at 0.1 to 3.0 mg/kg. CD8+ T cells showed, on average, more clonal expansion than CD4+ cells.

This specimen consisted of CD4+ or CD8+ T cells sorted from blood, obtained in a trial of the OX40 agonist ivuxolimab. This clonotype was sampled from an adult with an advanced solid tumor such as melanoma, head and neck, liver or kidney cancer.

CDR3 sequence reads: CASSPHLRQNEKLFF. The CDR3 nucleotides are TGTGCCAGCAGTCCTCACCTCCGGCAGAATGAAAAACTGTTTTTT. The V call is TRBV6-5, the J call TRBJ1-4; D not certain. The germline V gene has CDR1 MNHEY and CDR2 SVGAGI. The CDR3 spans 15 residues. V was shortened by 5 bases and J by 5 bases, with 15 bases between the two germline ends.